The rows below give T cell receptor beta chains drawn from one sample of a study of blood T cell repertoires in COVID-19. Measured with immunoSEQ multiplex PCR; TCRdb has only the in-frame clones, and not every one. The sample yields roughly 57,000 clones, roughly nine tenths seen once. Sequencing used peripheral blood. The receptors stem from a human donor in a cohort sampled during active COVID-19. Each CDR3 is given with its conserved first and last residue. A D gene is named only where the DNA matches it firmly. Size is stated for part of the rows, as once, few or many counts, or as a class when the clone is expanded.

j_gene: TRBJ2-5; d_gene: .; abundance: .; v_gene: TRBV5-1; CDR3nt: TGCGCCAGCAGCTACGGACAGCAGACACAAGAGACCCAGTACTTC; CDR3aa: CASSYGQQTQETQYF
j_gene: TRBJ2-5; d_gene: TRBD1; abundance: .; v_gene: TRBV9; CDR3nt: TGTGCCAGCAGCTGGGGACAGGATCAAGAGACCCAGTACTTC; CDR3aa: CASSWGQDQETQYF
j_gene: TRBJ2-7; d_gene: TRBD2; abundance: .; v_gene: TRBV7-2; CDR3nt: TGTGCCAGCAGCCTCACGGGGGGGCGGAACGAGCAGTACTTC; CDR3aa: CASSLTGGRNEQYF
j_gene: TRBJ2-3; d_gene: TRBD2; abundance: .; v_gene: TRBV9; CDR3nt: TGTGCCAGCAGCGGGGGACTAGCGGGGGCCCGCACAGATACGCAGTATTTT; CDR3aa: CASSGGLAGARTDTQYF
j_gene: TRBJ2-5; d_gene: .; abundance: .; v_gene: TRBV18; CDR3nt: TGTGCCAGCTCACCACAGGCCGGTAGCGAGACCCAGTACTTC; CDR3aa: CASSPQAGSETQYF
j_gene: TRBJ2-5; d_gene: TRBD2; abundance: .; v_gene: TRBV30; CDR3nt: TGTGCCTGCCACACTAGCGGAATAGAGACCCAGTACTTC; CDR3aa: CACHTSGIETQYF
j_gene: TRBJ2-7; d_gene: TRBD2; abundance: once; v_gene: TRBV5-1; CDR3nt: TGCGCCAGCAGCATCACTAGCGGGGGGGCCTCCTACGAGCAGTACTTC; CDR3aa: CASSITSGGASYEQYF
j_gene: TRBJ2-7; d_gene: .; abundance: .; v_gene: TRBV10-3; CDR3nt: TGTGCCACCAACCCCGGGACAACCTACGAGCAGTACTTC; CDR3aa: CATNPGTTYEQYF
j_gene: TRBJ1-1; d_gene: TRBD1; abundance: .; v_gene: TRBV11-3; CDR3nt: TGTGCCAGCAGCTTAGGGGACAGGAACACTGAAGCTTTCTTT; CDR3aa: CASSLGDRNTEAFF
j_gene: TRBJ2-3; d_gene: .; abundance: .; v_gene: TRBV11-3; CDR3nt: TGTGCCAGCAGCCCCAGACATCGTGATACGCAGTATTTT; CDR3aa: CASSPRHRDTQYF
j_gene: TRBJ1-4; d_gene: TRBD1; abundance: .; v_gene: TRBV29-1; CDR3nt: TGCAGCGTTAAAAACAGGGGCGGGCGGGAAAAACTGTTTTTT; CDR3aa: CSVKNRGGREKLFF
j_gene: TRBJ1-2; d_gene: TRBD1; abundance: .; v_gene: TRBV2; CDR3nt: TGTGCCAGCAGCTTCACAGGGGCGCCGGTTTATGGCTACACCTTC; CDR3aa: CASSFTGAPVYGYTF
j_gene: TRBJ1-3; d_gene: .; abundance: .; v_gene: TRBV12-5; CDR3nt: TGTGCTAGTGGCCCCCTCGGAAACACCATATATTTT; CDR3aa: CASGPLGNTIYF
j_gene: TRBJ1-1; d_gene: TRBD1; abundance: once; v_gene: TRBV19; CDR3nt: TGTGCCAGTAGTATCCGACCGACAGGGGGCACTGAAGCTTTCTTT; CDR3aa: CASSIRPTGGTEAFF
j_gene: TRBJ2-3; d_gene: .; abundance: .; v_gene: TRBV30; CDR3nt: TGTGCCTGGAGTGTACAGGGAGATACGCAGTATTTT; CDR3aa: CAWSVQGDTQYF
j_gene: TRBJ1-2; d_gene: .; abundance: .; v_gene: TRBV11-2; CDR3nt: TGTGCCAGCAGCTTAGATCCCCAGGTCGGGGTTGGCTACACCTTC; CDR3aa: CASSLDPQVGVGYTF
j_gene: TRBJ2-1; d_gene: TRBD1; abundance: .; v_gene: TRBV2; CDR3nt: TGTGCCAGCAGCTTCAACAGGGGCAATGAGCAGTTCTTC; CDR3aa: CASSFNRGNEQFF
j_gene: TRBJ1-2; d_gene: .; abundance: .; v_gene: TRBV2; CDR3nt: TGTGCCAGCAGTGAAAGGGGGAACTATGGCTACACCTTC; CDR3aa: CASSERGNYGYTF
j_gene: TRBJ2-7; d_gene: TRBD1; abundance: .; v_gene: TRBV30; CDR3nt: TGTGCCTGGAACCAGGGGGCCTACGAGCAGTACTTC; CDR3aa: CAWNQGAYEQYF
j_gene: TRBJ1-5; d_gene: TRBD1; abundance: .; v_gene: TRBV5-8; CDR3nt: TGTGCCAGCAGCTTCCGGGGGACAGAAGCATATCAGCCCCAGCATTTT; CDR3aa: CASSFRGTEAYQPQHF
j_gene: TRBJ1-4; d_gene: TRBD1; abundance: .; v_gene: TRBV27; CDR3nt: TGTGCCAGCAGTTCTCTTTCAGGGGGACTGTTTTTT; CDR3aa: CASSSLSGGLFF
j_gene: TRBJ1-5; d_gene: .; abundance: .; v_gene: TRBV5-6; CDR3nt: TGTGCCAGCAGGCAAGTGGACTCTTTGAGTCAGCCCCAGCATTTT; CDR3aa: CASRQVDSLSQPQHF
j_gene: TRBJ1-1; d_gene: TRBD1; abundance: .; v_gene: TRBV19; CDR3nt: TGTGCCAGTACTCCGGACAGGCCGCCAGCTGAAGCTTTCTTT; CDR3aa: CASTPDRPPAEAFF
j_gene: TRBJ1-5; d_gene: TRBD1; abundance: .; v_gene: TRBV7-2; CDR3nt: TGTGCCAGCAGCTCCCGATCAGGGGGCTGGCAGCCCCAGCATTTT; CDR3aa: CASSSRSGGWQPQHF
j_gene: TRBJ2-1; d_gene: TRBD2; abundance: .; v_gene: TRBV9; CDR3nt: TGTGCCAGCAGCGTAGGAGTAGCGGGGACGAATGAGCAGTTCTTC; CDR3aa: CASSVGVAGTNEQFF
j_gene: TRBJ2-5; d_gene: TRBD2; abundance: .; v_gene: TRBV10-3; CDR3nt: TGTGCCATCAGTGAGTCGATACTAGCGGGGGCTAAAGAGACCCAGTACTTC; CDR3aa: CAISESILAGAKETQYF
j_gene: TRBJ1-5; d_gene: .; abundance: .; v_gene: TRBV6-2/TRBV6-3; CDR3nt: TGTGCCAGCAGTTACGGTAGGGGGAGTCAGCCCCAGCATTTT; CDR3aa: CASSYGRGSQPQHF
j_gene: TRBJ2-5; d_gene: .; abundance: .; v_gene: TRBV4-2; CDR3nt: TGTGCCAGCAGCCAGCGGGCGGAAGAGACCCAGTACTTC; CDR3aa: CASSQRAEETQYF
j_gene: TRBJ1-1; d_gene: .; abundance: .; v_gene: TRBV7-2; CDR3nt: TGTGCCAGCAGCTGGGGGGGCACTGAAGCTTTCTTT; CDR3aa: CASSWGGTEAFF
j_gene: TRBJ1-1; d_gene: .; abundance: .; v_gene: TRBV13; CDR3nt: TGTGCCAGCGAGGCAGTGAACACTGAAGCTTTCTTT; CDR3aa: CASEAVNTEAFF
j_gene: TRBJ1-5; d_gene: .; abundance: .; v_gene: TRBV3-1/TRBV3-2; CDR3nt: TGTGCCAGCAGCCGACAGCCCGATCAGCCCCAGCATTTT; CDR3aa: CASSRQPDQPQHF
j_gene: TRBJ2-3; d_gene: TRBD2; abundance: .; v_gene: TRBV11-2; CDR3nt: TGTGCCAGCAGCCAACGGGGAGCGGGGGGGCCGGATACGCAGTATTTT; CDR3aa: CASSQRGAGGPDTQYF
j_gene: TRBJ1-1; d_gene: TRBD1; abundance: few; v_gene: TRBV4-1; CDR3nt: TGCGCCAGCAGCCAAGTTCAGGGGGGTCGGGGGAACACTGAAGCTTTCTTT; CDR3aa: CASSQVQGGRGNTEAFF
j_gene: TRBJ1-6; d_gene: .; abundance: .; v_gene: TRBV7-2; CDR3nt: TGTGCCAGCCATCAGGGGTATAATTCACCCCTCCACTTT; CDR3aa: CASHQGYNSPLHF
j_gene: TRBJ2-3; d_gene: TRBD2; abundance: .; v_gene: TRBV27; CDR3nt: TGTGCCAGCAGTTCCCTCAGCGGGGGGGCCGTGGCAGATACGCAGTATTTT; CDR3aa: CASSSLSGGAVADTQYF
j_gene: TRBJ1-1; d_gene: .; abundance: .; v_gene: TRBV5-1; CDR3nt: TGCGCCAGCAGCTTGGGGGCAACGAACACTGAAGCTTTCTTT; CDR3aa: CASSLGATNTEAFF
j_gene: TRBJ1-1; d_gene: .; abundance: .; v_gene: TRBV6-5; CDR3nt: TGTGCCAGCGGGAGTAGGACGACTGAAGCTTTCTTT; CDR3aa: CASGSRTTEAFF
j_gene: TRBJ1-1; d_gene: TRBD1; abundance: .; v_gene: TRBV30; CDR3nt: TGTGCCTGGATCGGGACAGGGCATACGGTGAACACTGAAGCTTTCTTT; CDR3aa: CAWIGTGHTVNTEAFF
j_gene: TRBJ2-2; d_gene: .; abundance: .; v_gene: TRBV14; CDR3nt: TGTGCCAGCAGCCACCCTATCATGAGCATCCCCCTAGACACCGGGGAGCTGTTTTTT; CDR3aa: CASSHPIMSIPLDTGELFF
j_gene: TRBJ1-5; d_gene: TRBD1; abundance: .; v_gene: TRBV19; CDR3nt: TGTGCCAGTAGTTCGACAGGGAGCAATCAGCCCCAGCATTTT; CDR3aa: CASSSTGSNQPQHF
j_gene: TRBJ1-1; d_gene: TRBD1; abundance: .; v_gene: TRBV6-5; CDR3nt: TGTGCCAGCAGGGGACAGGGGAGGACTGAAGCTTTCTTT; CDR3aa: CASRGQGRTEAFF
j_gene: TRBJ1-3; d_gene: .; abundance: once; v_gene: TRBV11-2; CDR3nt: TGTGCCAGCAGCTTAGAGCGGCTGGTAGGAAACACCATATATTTT; CDR3aa: CASSLERLVGNTIYF
j_gene: TRBJ2-2; d_gene: TRBD1; abundance: .; v_gene: TRBV19; CDR3nt: TGTGCCACTAAGGACAGGGCCTTTGGCGGGGAGCTGTTTTTT; CDR3aa: CATKDRAFGGELFF
j_gene: TRBJ2-7; d_gene: .; abundance: many; v_gene: TRBV7-9; CDR3nt: TGTGCCAGCAGCCCGCCGACTAGCTACGAGCAGTACTTC; CDR3aa: CASSPPTSYEQYF
j_gene: TRBJ1-3; d_gene: TRBD1; abundance: once; v_gene: TRBV3-1/TRBV3-2; CDR3nt: TGTGCCGGCAGCCAAACCATACAGGGGATCCGTGGAAACACCATATATTTT; CDR3aa: CAGSQTIQGIRGNTIYF
j_gene: TRBJ2-1; d_gene: TRBD1; abundance: .; v_gene: TRBV30; CDR3nt: TGTGCCTGGAGTGTAGGTGGGACAGGGGGTCTTTGGGAGCAGTTCTTC; CDR3aa: CAWSVGGTGGLWEQFF
j_gene: TRBJ1-6; d_gene: .; abundance: .; v_gene: TRBV27; CDR3nt: TGTGCCAGCAGTTTGTCGGCCGAGGGGGCCTATAATTCACCCCTCCACTTT; CDR3aa: CASSLSAEGAYNSPLHF
j_gene: TRBJ2-2; d_gene: TRBD1; abundance: .; v_gene: TRBV18; CDR3nt: TGTGCCAGCTCACACCGGACAGGGAAGGACGCCGGGGAGCTGTTTTTT; CDR3aa: CASSHRTGKDAGELFF
j_gene: TRBJ1-1; d_gene: TRBD1; abundance: .; v_gene: TRBV4-1; CDR3nt: TGCGCCAGCAGCCAACCCACAGGGGCCCAAGAAGCTTTCTTT; CDR3aa: CASSQPTGAQEAFF
j_gene: TRBJ2-5; d_gene: TRBD1; abundance: .; v_gene: TRBV9; CDR3nt: TGTGCCAGCGGTCGACAGGGAAGATATCAAGAGACCCAGTACTTC; CDR3aa: CASGRQGRYQETQYF